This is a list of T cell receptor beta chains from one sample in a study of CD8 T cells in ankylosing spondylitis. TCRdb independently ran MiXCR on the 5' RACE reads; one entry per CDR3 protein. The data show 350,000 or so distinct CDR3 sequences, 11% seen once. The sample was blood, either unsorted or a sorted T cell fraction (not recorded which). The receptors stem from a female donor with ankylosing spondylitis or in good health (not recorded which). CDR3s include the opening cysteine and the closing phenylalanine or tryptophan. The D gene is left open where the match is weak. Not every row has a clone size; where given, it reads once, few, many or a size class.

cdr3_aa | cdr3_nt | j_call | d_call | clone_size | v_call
CASSPGTESYQETQYF | TGTGCCAGCAGCCCCGGGACAGAATCGTACCAAGAGACCCAGTACTTC | TRBJ2-5 | TRBD1 | few | TRBV7-9
CASSLSGLRNNEQFF | TGCGCCAGTTCCCTTTCTGGCCTAAGGAACAATGAGCAGTTCTTC | TRBJ2-1 | NA | many | TRBV5-1
CSARSGGGPYNEQFF | TGCAGTGCTAGATCGGGCGGGGGCCCCTACAATGAGCAGTTCTTC | TRBJ2-1 | NA | many | TRBV20-1
CASSSYSAEAFF | TGTGCCAGCAGCTCCTATAGCGCTGAAGCTTTCTTT | TRBJ1-1 | NA | NA | TRBV5-4
CASSYSRGEPQHF | TGTGCCAGCAGTTACTCGAGGGGGGAGCCCCAGCATTTT | TRBJ1-5 | NA | NA | TRBV6-5
CASSLRQGARYEQYF | TGTGCCAGCAGCCTACGACAGGGGGCGAGGTACGAGCAGTACTTC | TRBJ2-7 | TRBD1 | many | TRBV6-1
CASSLALAGDNEQFF | TGCGCCAGCAGCTTGGCCCTAGCGGGAGACAATGAGCAGTTCTTC | TRBJ2-1 | TRBD2 | many | TRBV5-1
CASSLEYTEAFF | TGTGCCAGCAGCTTGGAGTATACTGAAGCTTTCTTT | TRBJ1-1 | NA | NA | TRBV5-5
CASSFLPPVGNEQFF | TGTGCCAGCAGTTTCCTTCCCCCCGTAGGCAATGAGCAGTTCTTC | TRBJ2-1 | NA | few | TRBV27
CASSLGDIANSPLHF | TGTGCCAGCAGTTTAGGGGACATTGCGAATTCACCCCTCCACTTT | TRBJ1-6 | NA | many | TRBV12-3/TRBV12-4
CAPSRADNQPQHF | TGTGCCCCCAGCAGAGCAGACAATCAGCCCCAGCATTTT | TRBJ1-5 | NA | once | TRBV15
CASSATGTNYGYPF | TGCGCCAGCAGTGCTACGGGGACGAACTATGGCTACCCCTTC | TRBJ1-2 | NA | NA | TRBV5-1
CASTHEGHREQFF | TGCGCCAGCACCCATGAGGGGCATCGCGAGCAGTTCTTC | TRBJ2-1 | NA | many | TRBV5-1
CASIDGRYGNTIYF | TGTGCCAGTATCGACGGACGATATGGAAACACCATATATTTT | TRBJ1-3 | NA | few | TRBV19
CASSRGERRGGSYNEQFF | TGCGCCAGCAGCCGAGGAGAGAGGCGTGGGGGGTCCTACAATGAGCAGTTCTTC | TRBJ2-1 | NA | many | TRBV5-1
CASSERTGGTYEQYF | TGTGCCAGCAGTGAACGGACAGGGGGAACCTACGAGCAGTACTTC | TRBJ2-7 | TRBD1 | few | TRBV6-1
CASRLQGDEKLFF | TGCGCCAGCAGGTTACAGGGGGATGAAAAACTGTTTTTT | TRBJ1-4 | TRBD1 | many | TRBV5-1
CASSQSNEQFF | TGCGCCAGCAGCCAAAGTAATGAGCAGTTCTTC | TRBJ2-1 | NA | many | TRBV4-1
CASSGGIYTEAFF | TGTGCCAGCAGCGGGGGGATTTACACTGAAGCTTTCTTT | TRBJ1-1 | NA | few | TRBV7-9
CSARDRRGRYNEQFF | TGCAGTGCTAGAGATCGGCGCGGGAGGTACAATGAGCAGTTCTTC | TRBJ2-1 | TRBD2 | many | TRBV20-1
CASSENRNNYGYTF | TGTGCCAGCAGTGAAAACAGGAACAACTATGGCTACACCTTC | TRBJ1-2 | NA | many | TRBV6-1
CASRETGPYEQYF | TGTGCCAGCAGGGAGACAGGCCCCTACGAGCAGTACTTC | TRBJ2-7 | NA | many | TRBV6-1
CASSFPPDETQYF | TGTGCCAGCAGTTTTCCGCCAGACGAGACCCAGTACTTC | TRBJ2-5 | NA | many | TRBV28
CASSKGVPSYNEQFF | TGTGCCAGCAGTAAAGGGGTCCCCTCCTACAATGAGCAGTTCTTC | TRBJ2-1 | NA | NA | TRBV2
CASSTRPADTQYF | TGTGCCAGCAGCACCAGGCCCGCAGATACGCAGTATTTT | TRBJ2-3 | NA | many | TRBV9
CASSLVGAGTDTQYF | TGTGCCAGCAGCTTAGTGGGAGCTGGTACAGATACGCAGTATTTT | TRBJ2-3 | NA | NA | TRBV7-2
CSAARSSGNNEQFF | TGCAGTGCTGCCCGGTCTAGCGGTAACAATGAGCAGTTCTTC | TRBJ2-1 | TRBD2 | many | TRBV20-1
CASSLKGYGQYF | TGTGCCAGCAGCTTGAAGGGCTACGGCCAGTACTTC | TRBJ2-5 | NA | NA | TRBV5-6
CASSPGAGGGGPPQYEQFF | TGTGCCAGCTCACCAGGGGCTGGAGGGGGAGGGCCCCCCCAATATGAGCAGTTCTTC | TRBJ2-1 | NA | few | TRBV18
CASSLSDTREQYF | TGTGCCAGCTCACTATCGGACACCCGCGAGCAGTACTTC | TRBJ2-7 | NA | NA | TRBV18
CASSPNLDGYTF | TGTGCCAGCTCGCCTAATTTAGATGGCTACACCTTC | TRBJ1-2 | NA | NA | TRBV18
CASRHPGANVLTF | TGTGCCAGCAGGCACCCCGGGGCCAACGTCCTGACTTTC | TRBJ2-6 | NA | NA | TRBV6-1
CASRRDGAELYNEQFF | TGTGCCAGCAGGAGGGACGGAGCGGAACTATACAATGAGCAGTTCTTC | TRBJ2-1 | NA | many | TRBV9
CASSLAGTSGSYNEQFF | TGTGCCAGCAGCCTTGCCGGGACTAGCGGATCCTACAATGAGCAGTTCTTC | TRBJ2-1 | TRBD2 | many | TRBV7-2
CASSLLGTMNTEAFF | TGTGCCAGCAGCTTACTGGGAACGATGAACACTGAAGCTTTCTTT | TRBJ1-1 | NA | NA | TRBV7-2
CASNERGSSPLHF | TGCGCCAGCAATGAACGGGGGAGTTCACCCCTCCACTTT | TRBJ1-6 | NA | many | TRBV10-2
CASGTLAKNIQYF | TGTGCCAGCGGGACCTTAGCCAAAAACATTCAGTACTTC | TRBJ2-4 | NA | many | TRBV12-3/TRBV12-4
CASSQSGTVYEQYF | TGTGCCAGCAGCCAATCCGGGACAGTTTACGAGCAGTACTTC | TRBJ2-7 | TRBD1 | many | TRBV3-1
CASSTRTEAFF | TGTGCCAGCAGCACCCGGACAGAAGCTTTCTTT | TRBJ1-1 | NA | many | TRBV9
CASSELAGSYNEQFF | TGTGCCAGCAGCGAACTAGCGGGCTCCTACAATGAGCAGTTCTTC | TRBJ2-1 | TRBD2 | few | TRBV9
CSARIGDNEQFF | TGCAGCGCGAGGATAGGGGACAATGAGCAGTTCTTC | TRBJ2-1 | NA | many | TRBV29-1
CSVEGDTIYF | TGCAGCGTTGAGGGGGACACCATATATTTT | TRBJ1-3 | NA | NA | TRBV29-1
CASRTRGGGDTQYF | TGTGCCAGCAGGACCCGGGGGGGCGGGGATACGCAGTATTTT | TRBJ2-3 | TRBD2 | NA | TRBV11-2
CATSSLKVEYLGAEAFF | TGTGCCACCAGCAGTCTCAAGGTGGAATACCTAGGGGCTGAAGCTTTCTTT | TRBJ1-1 | NA | many | TRBV15
CASSLDSTYEQYF | TGTGCCAGCAGCTTGGATTCGACCTACGAGCAGTACTTC | TRBJ2-7 | NA | many | TRBV5-6
CSARVHDGVENSPLHF | TGCAGTGCTAGAGTCCATGACGGCGTGGAGAATTCACCCCTCCACTTT | TRBJ1-6 | NA | few | TRBV20-1
CSVLKGGQYF | TGCAGCGTTTTGAAGGGGGGGCAGTACTTC | TRBJ2-7 | NA | many | TRBV29-1
CASSTGQGGSPLHF | TGTGCCAGCAGCACCGGACAGGGGGGTTCACCCCTCCACTTT | TRBJ1-6 | TRBD1 | NA | TRBV7-2
CSARQGERNEQFF | TGCAGTGCCCGACAGGGGGAGCGCAATGAGCAGTTCTTC | TRBJ2-1 | TRBD1 | many | TRBV20-1
CASRSAGVALREQYF | TGTGCCAGCAGATCAGCAGGGGTAGCACTACGGGAGCAGTACTTC | TRBJ2-7 | NA | many | TRBV28
CASSLVLAGVQETQYF | TGCGCCAGCAGCTTGGTGCTAGCGGGGGTTCAAGAGACCCAGTACTTC | TRBJ2-5 | TRBD2 | NA | TRBV5-1
CASSPLFGSDEQYF | TGTGCCAGCAGCCCCCTATTCGGGAGTGACGAGCAGTACTTC | TRBJ2-7 | NA | few | TRBV7-2
CSARDSGNGYTF | TGCAGTGCTAGAGATAGCGGGAATGGCTACACCTTC | TRBJ1-2 | NA | many | TRBV20-1
CASSLGIGGNNQPQHF | TGCGCCAGCAGCCTTGGAATCGGGGGTAATAATCAGCCCCAGCATTTT | TRBJ1-5 | NA | many | TRBV5-1
CASSQGQYYNEQFF | TGTGCCAGCAGCCAAGGACAGTACTACAATGAGCAGTTCTTC | TRBJ2-1 | NA | NA | TRBV9
CASSPGFSGNTIYF | TGTGCCAGCTCACCCGGTTTCTCTGGAAACACCATATATTTT | TRBJ1-3 | NA | few | TRBV18
CATQDGASTEAFF | TGTGCCACACAGGACGGCGCCAGTACTGAAGCTTTCTTT | TRBJ1-1 | NA | many | TRBV12-3/TRBV12-4